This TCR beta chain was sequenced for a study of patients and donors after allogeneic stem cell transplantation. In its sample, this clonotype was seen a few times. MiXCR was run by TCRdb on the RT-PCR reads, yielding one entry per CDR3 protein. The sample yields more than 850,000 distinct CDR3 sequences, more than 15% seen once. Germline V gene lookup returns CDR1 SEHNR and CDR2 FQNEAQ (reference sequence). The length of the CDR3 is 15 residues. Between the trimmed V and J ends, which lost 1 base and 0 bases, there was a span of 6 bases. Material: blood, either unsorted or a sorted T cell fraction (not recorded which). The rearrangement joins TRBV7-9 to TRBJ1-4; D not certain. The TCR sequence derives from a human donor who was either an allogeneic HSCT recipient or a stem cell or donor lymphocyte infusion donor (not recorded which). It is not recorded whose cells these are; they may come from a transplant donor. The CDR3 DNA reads TGTGCCAGCAGCTTAGGCATCGCAACTAATGAAAAACTGTTTTTT. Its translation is CASSLGIATNEKLFF.